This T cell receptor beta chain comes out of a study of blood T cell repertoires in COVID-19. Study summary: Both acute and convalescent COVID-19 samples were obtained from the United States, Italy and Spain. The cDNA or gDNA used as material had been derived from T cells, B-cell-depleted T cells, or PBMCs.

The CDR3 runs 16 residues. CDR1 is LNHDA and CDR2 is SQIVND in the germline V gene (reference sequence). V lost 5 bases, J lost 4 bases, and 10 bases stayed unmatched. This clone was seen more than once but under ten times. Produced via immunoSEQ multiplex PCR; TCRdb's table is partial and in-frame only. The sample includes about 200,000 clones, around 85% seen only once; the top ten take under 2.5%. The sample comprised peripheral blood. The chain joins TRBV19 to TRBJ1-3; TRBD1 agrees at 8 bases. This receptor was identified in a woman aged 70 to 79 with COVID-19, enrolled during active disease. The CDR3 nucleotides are TGTGCCAGTAGTCCCCAAAGCCAGGGGGCCGGAAACACCATATATTTT. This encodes CASSPQSQGAGNTIYF.